The rows below give T cell receptor beta chains drawn from one sample of a study of blood T cell repertoires in COVID-19. TCRdb's table, derived via immunoSEQ multiplex PCR, lists solely in-frame clones and lacks some. The sample shows over 300,000 clones, 88% of them seen only once. Material: PBMCs or T cells enriched from blood (not recorded which). The receptors come from a woman between 25 and 40 years old with acute COVID-19. Each CDR3 is given with its conserved first and last residue. A D gene is named only where the DNA matches it firmly. For some rows the clone size is stated as once, few or many, or as a class when expanded; others skip it.

j_gene | v_gene | d_gene | abundance | CDR3aa | CDR3nt
TRBJ2-7 | TRBV3-1/TRBV3-2 | NA | NA | CASSQRGVYEQYF | TGTGCCAGCAGCCAAAGGGGCGTGTACGAGCAGTACTTC
TRBJ1-1 | TRBV5-1 | NA | NA | CASSSEEKNTEAFF | TGCGCCAGCAGCTCGGAGGAGAAGAACACTGAAGCTTTCTTT
TRBJ2-7 | TRBV7-2 | TRBD1 | once | CASSLTGTGGLAQYF | TGTGCCAGCAGCCTAACCGGGACAGGGGGCCTAGCGCAGTACTTC
TRBJ1-5 | TRBV11-2 | NA | NA | CASSLGRGGRNQPQHF | TGTGCCAGCAGCTTAGGGAGGGGTGGGAGGAATCAGCCCCAGCATTTT
TRBJ1-6 | TRBV27 | NA | NA | CASSLDYRNNSPLHF | TGTGCCAGCAGTTTAGACTACCGTAATAATTCACCCCTCCACTTT
TRBJ1-3 | TRBV25-1 | NA | NA | CASSRGYSGNTIYF | TGTGCCAGCAGTAGAGGCTACTCTGGAAACACCATATATTTT
TRBJ1-6 | TRBV19 | TRBD1 | few | CASSPTGTEYNSPLHF | TGTGCCAGTAGCCCCACAGGGACAGAATATAATTCACCCCTCCACTTT
TRBJ1-2 | TRBV19 | NA | NA | CASSGSGYTF | TGTGCCAGTAGCGGGAGTGGCTACACCTTC
TRBJ2-3 | TRBV10-3 | NA | NA | CATLGRPTDTQYF | TGTGCCACCCTGGGGAGGCCCACAGATACGCAGTATTTT
TRBJ2-7 | TRBV7-6 | TRBD2 | NA | CASSYSGLVVGEQYF | TGTGCCAGCAGCTACTCGGGACTAGTCGTGGGGGAGCAGTACTTC
TRBJ1-2 | TRBV6-5 | TRBD1 | few | CASSYLGRGFGYTF | TGTGCCAGCAGTTATCTCGGCAGGGGGTTTGGCTACACCTTC
TRBJ2-7 | TRBV11-2 | NA | once | CASSPRKLEQYF | TGTGCCAGCAGCCCCCGAAAGCTTGAGCAGTACTTC
TRBJ1-2 | TRBV11-2 | NA | NA | CASSLAATGSTHGYTF | TGTGCCAGCAGCTTAGCGGCGACAGGATCTACGCATGGCTACACCTTC
TRBJ2-1 | TRBV14 | NA | NA | CASSHGTGFYNEQFF | TGTGCCAGCAGCCACGGAACAGGGTTTTACAATGAGCAGTTCTTC
TRBJ1-4 | TRBV28 | TRBD1 | once | CASSWYRGTNEKLFF | TGTGCCAGCAGTTGGTACAGGGGAACTAATGAAAAACTGTTTTTT
TRBJ1-4 | TRBV27 | TRBD1 | NA | CASSPTGRDRPATNEKLFF | TGTGCCAGCAGTCCTACCGGGAGGGACAGACCCGCAACTAATGAAAAACTGTTTTTT
TRBJ1-2 | TRBV6-1 | NA | NA | CASSEVAGLTRGYTF | TGTGCCAGCAGTGAAGTGGCAGGGTTGACTAGGGGCTACACCTTC
TRBJ2-2 | TRBV5-5 | NA | once | CASSLPLGGTGELFF | TGTGCCAGCAGCTTGCCTTTGGGGGGCACCGGGGAGCTGTTTTTT
TRBJ2-3 | TRBV6-6 | NA | NA | CASRDSPRVADTQYF | TGTGCCAGCAGGGATTCCCCTCGGGTCGCAGATACGCAGTATTTT
TRBJ2-1 | TRBV9 | TRBD1 | NA | CASSGGDRGHNEQFF | TGTGCCAGCAGCGGAGGGGACAGGGGGCACAATGAGCAGTTCTTC
TRBJ2-5 | TRBV10-2 | NA | NA | CASTEGGGRETQYF | TGCGCCAGCACCGAAGGGGGGGGGCGGGAGACCCAGTACTTC
TRBJ2-7 | TRBV5-1 | TRBD1 | NA | CASSPREGAPALEQYF | TGCGCCAGCAGCCCCCGTGAGGGGGCACCCGCTTTGGAGCAGTACTTC